This T cell receptor beta chain emerged from a study of cytomegalovirus exposure and HLA in healthy donors. The overall study: Falling in the Caucasian-associated ancestry cluster were about 80% of approximately 410 genotyped donors. Points from the study as a whole: Later work found that TCR association rates differed between HLA loci; DRB1 had the most and HLA-C the fewest. Later analysis suggested links between common viral pathogens and several top significant clusters. The only immune exposure information that was available was CMV serostatus.

Amplification used 60 Vbeta primers and 13 Jbeta primers. Sequencing was performed with immunoSEQ multiplex PCR; in TCRdb, only in-frame clones are kept and a portion is missing. The data hold roughly 110,000 clones, with approximately 71% observed a single time. As for this clone: Its antigen remains unknown.

The CDR3 is made up of 14 amino acids. V was clipped by 1 base and J by 1 base, with 7 bases between them. Germline V CDR1 and CDR2: KGHSH, LQKENI. Sequencing was performed on PBMCs. The J gene is TRBJ1-1, the V gene TRBV18; D is unresolved. The sequence was obtained from a man aged 35 to 55 in good health and CMV-seronegative. CDR3 in DNA: TGTGCCAGCTCACCACAGTACGGGAACACTGAAGCTTTCTTT. Protein sequence: CASSPQYGNTEAFF. The full variable domain, its missing parts supplied by reference TRBV18 and TRBJ1-1, is NAGVMQNPRHLVRRRGQEARLRCSPMKGHSHVYWYRQLPEEGLKFMVYLQKENIIDESGMPKERFSAEFPKEGPSILRIQQVVRGDSAAYFCASSPQYGNTEAFFGQGTRLTVV.